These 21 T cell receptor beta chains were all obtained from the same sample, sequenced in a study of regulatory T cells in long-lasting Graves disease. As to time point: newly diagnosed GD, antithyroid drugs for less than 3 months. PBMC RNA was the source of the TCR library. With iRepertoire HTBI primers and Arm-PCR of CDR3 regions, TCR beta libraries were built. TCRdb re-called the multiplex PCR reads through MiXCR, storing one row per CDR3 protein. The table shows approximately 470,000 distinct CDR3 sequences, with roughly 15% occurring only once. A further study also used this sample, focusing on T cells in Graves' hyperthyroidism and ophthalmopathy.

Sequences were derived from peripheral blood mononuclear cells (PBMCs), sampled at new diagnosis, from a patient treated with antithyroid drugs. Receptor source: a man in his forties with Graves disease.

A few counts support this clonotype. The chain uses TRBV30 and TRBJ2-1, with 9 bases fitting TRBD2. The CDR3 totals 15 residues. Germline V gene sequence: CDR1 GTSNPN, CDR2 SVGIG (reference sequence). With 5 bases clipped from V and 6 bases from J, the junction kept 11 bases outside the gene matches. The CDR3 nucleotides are TGTGCCTGGGGTGGGGGACTAGCCCCTATCAATGAGCAGTTCTTC. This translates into CAWGGGLAPINEQFF.

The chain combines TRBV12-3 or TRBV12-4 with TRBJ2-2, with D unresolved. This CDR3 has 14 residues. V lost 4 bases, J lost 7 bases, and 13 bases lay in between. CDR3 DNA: TGTGCCAGCAGTTCTACGGGTATTCACGGGGAGCTGTTTTTT. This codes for CASSSTGIHGELFF.

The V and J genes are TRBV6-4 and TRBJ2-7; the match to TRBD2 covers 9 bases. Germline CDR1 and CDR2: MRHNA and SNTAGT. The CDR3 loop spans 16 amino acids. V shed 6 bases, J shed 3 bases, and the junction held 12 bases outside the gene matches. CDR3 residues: CASSLFNRLAVYEQYF. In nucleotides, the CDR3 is TGTGCCAGCAGCCTATTTAATCGACTAGCGGTCTACGAGCAGTACTTC.

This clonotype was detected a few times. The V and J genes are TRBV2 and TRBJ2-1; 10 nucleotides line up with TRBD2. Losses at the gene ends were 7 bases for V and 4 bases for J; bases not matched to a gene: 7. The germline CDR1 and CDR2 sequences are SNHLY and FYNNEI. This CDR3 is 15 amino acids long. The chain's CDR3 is CASTKETSGYNEQFF. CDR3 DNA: TGTGCCAGCACTAAAGAGACTAGCGGGTACAATGAGCAGTTCTTC.

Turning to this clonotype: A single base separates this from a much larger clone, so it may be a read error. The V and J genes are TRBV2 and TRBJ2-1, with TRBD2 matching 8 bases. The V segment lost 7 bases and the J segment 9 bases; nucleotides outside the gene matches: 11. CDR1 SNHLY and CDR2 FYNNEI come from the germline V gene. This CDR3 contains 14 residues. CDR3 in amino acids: CASTGGQDIGEQFF. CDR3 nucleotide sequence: TGTGCCAGCACGGGGGGGCAAGATATTGGTGAGCAGTTCTTC.

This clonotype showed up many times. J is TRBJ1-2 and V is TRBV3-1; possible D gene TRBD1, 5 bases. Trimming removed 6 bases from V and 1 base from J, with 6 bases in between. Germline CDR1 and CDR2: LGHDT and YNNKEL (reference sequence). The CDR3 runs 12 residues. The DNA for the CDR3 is TGTGCCAGCAGTCAGGGTAACTATGGCTACACCTTC. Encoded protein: CASSQGNYGYTF.

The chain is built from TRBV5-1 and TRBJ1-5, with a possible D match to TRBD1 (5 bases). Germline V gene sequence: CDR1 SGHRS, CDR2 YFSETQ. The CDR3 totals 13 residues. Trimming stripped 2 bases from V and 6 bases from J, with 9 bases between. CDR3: CASSLLRGQPQHF. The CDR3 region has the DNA TGCGCCAGCAGCTTATTGAGGGGTCAGCCCCAGCATTTT.

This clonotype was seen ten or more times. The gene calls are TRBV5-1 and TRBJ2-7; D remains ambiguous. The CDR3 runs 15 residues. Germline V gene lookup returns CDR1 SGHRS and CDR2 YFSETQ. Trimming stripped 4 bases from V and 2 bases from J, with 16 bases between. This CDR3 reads CASSPLTSAAYEQYF. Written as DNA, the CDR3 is TGCGCCAGCAGCCCCCTTACGTCAGCAGCCTACGAGCAGTACTTC.

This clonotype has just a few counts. The CDR3 is CASSPGLQSYEQYF. CDR3 DNA sequence: TGTGCCAGCAGCCCGGGACTTCAATCCTACGAGCAGTACTTC. This chain joins TRBV7-2 and TRBJ2-7; tentative D call: TRBD2 (6 bases). The ends were cut back, 5 bases at V and 1 base at J, with 12 bases in the middle. The length of the CDR3 is 14 residues. Germline CDR1 SGHTA, CDR2 FQGNSA. Full variable domain (missing parts from reference TRBV7-2 and TRBJ2-7): GAGVSQSPSNKVTEKGKDVELRCDPISGHTALYWYRQSLGQGLEFLIYFQGNSAPDKSGLPSDRFSAERTGGSVSTLTIQRTQQEDSAVYLCASSPGLQSYEQYFGPGTRLTVT.

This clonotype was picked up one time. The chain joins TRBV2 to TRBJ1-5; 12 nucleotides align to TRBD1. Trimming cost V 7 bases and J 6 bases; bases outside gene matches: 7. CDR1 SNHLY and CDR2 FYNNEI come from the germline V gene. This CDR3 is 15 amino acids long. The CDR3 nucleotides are TGTGCCAGCACCACGGGACAGGGGGCGGTTCAGCCCCAGCATTTT. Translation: CASTTGQGAVQPQHF.

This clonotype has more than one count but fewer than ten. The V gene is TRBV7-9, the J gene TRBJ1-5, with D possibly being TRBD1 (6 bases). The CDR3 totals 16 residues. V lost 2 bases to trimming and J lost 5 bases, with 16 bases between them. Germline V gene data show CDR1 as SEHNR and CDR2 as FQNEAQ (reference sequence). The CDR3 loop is CASSLFGRGVDQPQHF. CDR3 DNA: TGTGCCAGCAGCTTATTCGGAAGGGGGGTGGATCAGCCCCAGCATTTT.

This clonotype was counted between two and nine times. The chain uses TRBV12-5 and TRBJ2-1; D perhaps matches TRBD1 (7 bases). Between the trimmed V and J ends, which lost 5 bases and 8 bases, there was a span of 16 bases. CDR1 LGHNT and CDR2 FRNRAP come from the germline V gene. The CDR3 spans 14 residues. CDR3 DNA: TGTGCTAGTGGTCCGCGACAGGGACTCGATGAGCAGTTCTTC. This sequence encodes CASGPRQGLDEQFF.

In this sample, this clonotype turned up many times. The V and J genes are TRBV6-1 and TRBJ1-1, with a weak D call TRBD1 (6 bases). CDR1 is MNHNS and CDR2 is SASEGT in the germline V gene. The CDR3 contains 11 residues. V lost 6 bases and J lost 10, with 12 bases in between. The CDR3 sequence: CASRDLGGAFF. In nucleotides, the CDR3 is TGTGCCAGCAGAGATCTAGGGGGAGCTTTCTTT.

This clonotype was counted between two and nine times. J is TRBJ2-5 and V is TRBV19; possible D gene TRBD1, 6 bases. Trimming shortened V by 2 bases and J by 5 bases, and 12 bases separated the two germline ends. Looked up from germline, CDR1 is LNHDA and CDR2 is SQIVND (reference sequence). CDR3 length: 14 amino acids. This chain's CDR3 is CASSIRGSEETQYF. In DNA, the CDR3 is TGTGCCAGTAGTATAAGGGGGTCAGAGGAGACCCAGTACTTC.

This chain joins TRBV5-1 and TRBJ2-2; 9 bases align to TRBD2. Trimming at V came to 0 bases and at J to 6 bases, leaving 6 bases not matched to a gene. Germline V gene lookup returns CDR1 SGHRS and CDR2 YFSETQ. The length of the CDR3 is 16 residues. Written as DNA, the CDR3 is TGCGCCAGCAGCTTGGCAGGGACTAGCATCTCCGGGGAGCTGTTTTTT. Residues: CASSLAGTSISGELFF.

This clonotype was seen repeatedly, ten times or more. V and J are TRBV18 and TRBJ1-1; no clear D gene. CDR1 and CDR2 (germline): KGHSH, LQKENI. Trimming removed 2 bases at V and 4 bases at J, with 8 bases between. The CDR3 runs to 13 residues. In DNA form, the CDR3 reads TGTGCCAGCTCACCAAATGTGGGCACTGAAGCTTTCTTT. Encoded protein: CASSPNVGTEAFF.

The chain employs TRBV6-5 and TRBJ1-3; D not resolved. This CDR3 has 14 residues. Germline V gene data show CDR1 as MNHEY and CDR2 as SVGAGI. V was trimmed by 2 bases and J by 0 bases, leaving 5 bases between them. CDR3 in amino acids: CASSYRGSGNTIYF. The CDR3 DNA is TGTGCCAGCAGTTACCGGGGCTCTGGAAACACCATATATTTT.

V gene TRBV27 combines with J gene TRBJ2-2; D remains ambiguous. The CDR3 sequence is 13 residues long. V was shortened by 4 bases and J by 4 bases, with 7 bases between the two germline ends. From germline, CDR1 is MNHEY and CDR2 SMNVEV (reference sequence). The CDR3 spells CASSYWATGELFF. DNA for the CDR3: TGTGCCAGCAGTTACTGGGCCACCGGGGAGCTGTTTTTT.

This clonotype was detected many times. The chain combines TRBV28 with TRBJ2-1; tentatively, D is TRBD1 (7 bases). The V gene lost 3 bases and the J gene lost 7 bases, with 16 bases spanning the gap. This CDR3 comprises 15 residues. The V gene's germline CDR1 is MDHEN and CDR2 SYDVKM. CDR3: CASSFFGRGRNEQFF. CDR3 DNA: TGTGCCAGCAGTTTTTTCGGCAGGGGGAGGAATGAGCAGTTCTTC. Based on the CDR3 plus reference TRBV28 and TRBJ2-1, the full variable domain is DVKVTQSSRYLVKRTGEKVFLECVQDMDHENMFWYRQDPGLGLRLIYFSYDVKMKEKGDIPEGYSVSREKKERFSLILESASTNQTSMYLCASSFFGRGRNEQFFGPGTRLTVL.

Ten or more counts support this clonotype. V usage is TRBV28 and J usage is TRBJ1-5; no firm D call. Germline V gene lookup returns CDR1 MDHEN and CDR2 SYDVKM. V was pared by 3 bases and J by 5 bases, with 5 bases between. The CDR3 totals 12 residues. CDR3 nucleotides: TGTGCCAGCAGTTTGATCGATCAGCCCCAGCATTTT. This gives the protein CASSLIDQPQHF.

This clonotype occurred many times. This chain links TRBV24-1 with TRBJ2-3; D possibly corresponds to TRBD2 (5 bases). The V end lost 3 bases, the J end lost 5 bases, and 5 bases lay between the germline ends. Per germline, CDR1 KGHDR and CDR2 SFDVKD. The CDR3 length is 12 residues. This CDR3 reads CATSDAGDTQYF. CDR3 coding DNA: TGTGCCACCAGTGATGCGGGAGATACGCAGTATTTT.